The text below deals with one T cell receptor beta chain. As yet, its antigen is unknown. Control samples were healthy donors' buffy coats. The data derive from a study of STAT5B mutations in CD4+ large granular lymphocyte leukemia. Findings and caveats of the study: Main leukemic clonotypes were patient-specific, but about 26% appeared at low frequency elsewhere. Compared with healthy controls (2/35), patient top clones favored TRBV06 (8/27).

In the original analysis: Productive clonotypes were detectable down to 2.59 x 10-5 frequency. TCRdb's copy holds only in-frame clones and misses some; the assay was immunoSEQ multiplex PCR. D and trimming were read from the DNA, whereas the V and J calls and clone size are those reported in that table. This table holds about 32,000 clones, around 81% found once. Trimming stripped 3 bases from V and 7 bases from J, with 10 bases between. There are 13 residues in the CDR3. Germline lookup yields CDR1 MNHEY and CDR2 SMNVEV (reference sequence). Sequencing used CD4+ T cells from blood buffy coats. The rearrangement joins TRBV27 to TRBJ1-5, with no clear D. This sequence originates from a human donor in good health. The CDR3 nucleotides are TGTGCCAGCAGTTTGGTTCTAGGACAGCCCCAGCATTTT. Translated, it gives CASSLVLGQPQHF.